The entry below describes one TCR beta chain. Its antigen is still unknown. No clone much larger than this one lies a single base away; base qualities are absent. The sample is drawn from a study of control samples from healthy donors and cancer patients (dated by TCRdb to the early 2020s). From a lookup of the germline V gene (reference sequence), CDR1 and CDR2 are LNHNV and YYDKDF. Measured from the cysteine to the phenylalanine, the CDR3 is 15 residues long. Only the CDR3 portion is preserved as DNA: 45 bases, with reading frame beginning at the first base. Ends trimmed: V by 8 bases, J by 7 bases; bases unmatched to a gene: 11. Preparation of the library involved the immunoSEQ multiplex PCR assay. What TCRdb holds here is the immuneACCESS table cut down to in-frame rearrangements. Part of the clones is not present; checked against another copy, under half of the missing clones reflect an unresolved V gene, and the others are unexplained. This sample has 78,000 or so clones in its table, and roughly 87% of those were observed once. Of the sample, under 5% is held by the ten largest clones.

The V and J segments used are TRBV15 and TRBJ2-2, with 9 bases in between that match TRBD1. The sequenced material came from blood. This clonotype was obtained from a woman in her 50s in good health. The CDR3 amino acid sequence is: CATQDRGGLSGELFF. The DNA sequence is given as TGTGCCACCCAGGACAGGGGAGGCCTCAGCGGGGAGCTGTTTTTT.